This T cell receptor (beta chain) was recorded in a study of T cell changes during pregnancy in multiple sclerosis. V was clipped by 4 bases and J by 1 base; unmatched bases: 3. Germline CDR1 reads ENHRY; CDR2 reads SYGVKD. This CDR3 is 14 amino acids long. Sequencing used immunoSEQ multiplex PCR; TCRdb keeps in-frame clones, though not all of them. Here the sample spans about 59,000 clones, around 94% being singletons. The sample consisted of CD8+ T cells from peripheral blood mononuclear cells, taken after pregnancy. The gene calls are TRBV10-3 and TRBJ1-1; TRBD1 aligns across 7 bases. The clonotype originates from a female donor with multiple sclerosis, enrolled in a pregnancy study. The CDR3 nucleotides read TGTGCCATCAGTGCACAGGGGCCGAACACTGAAGCTTTCTTT. Its translation is CAISAQGPNTEAFF.